This record covers a single T cell receptor beta chain. There is no known antigen for this receptor. It has no much larger one-base neighbor in the sample; base qualities were not kept. The trial excluded patients who had a history of autoimmune disease or were on systemic immunosuppression. Peripheral blood for TCR sequencing was drawn from every dose cohort at baseline, at cycle 4 day 1 and at cycle 7 day 1. Samples were obtained from an open-label, multicenter, first-in-human phase I dose-escalation trial of ivuxolimab. Adults with locally advanced or metastatic melanoma, renal cell, hepatocellular, or head and neck squamous cell carcinoma were enrolled in the trial. Before TCR sequencing, CD4+ T cells and CD8+ T cells from peripheral blood were sorted into separate populations. This record belongs to a study of OX40 agonist ivuxolimab in advanced cancers. In terms of the full investigation: Ivuxolimab was an agonistic, fully human IgG2 monoclonal antibody directed against OX40 (CD134), a costimulatory receptor. Intravenous ivuxolimab was administered to patients every 2 weeks at six dose levels: 0.01, 0.1, 0.3, 1.5, 3 and 10 mg/kg. Among the roughly 50 dose-escalation patients, some 19 had hepatocellular carcinoma, 15 or so melanoma, 9 renal cell carcinoma and 9 head and neck cancer. In the dose-escalation cohort, around four fifths of patients were male, and the mean age was approximately 60 years with a range of roughly 23 to 79. Patients were allowed to have had prior anti-PD-1, anti-PD-L1 or anti-CTLA-4 therapy, and 30% to 40% of the dose-escalation patients had previously received checkpoint inhibitors. Partial responses occurred in three dose-escalation patients, of whom one had hepatocellular carcinoma and two had cutaneous melanoma. The purpose of peripheral TCRbeta sequencing was to test whether ivuxolimab changed TCR sequence diversity and led to clonal T-cell expansion. The paper covers the monotherapy dose-escalation part of the phase I ivuxolimab trial, which included N = 52 patients.

Genomic DNA was extracted from sorted cells for sequencing of the TCRbeta CDR3 region. The immunoSEQ Assay was used to sequence the TCRbeta CDR3 regions. The table comes from immuneACCESS by way of TCRdb, which keeps in-frame sequences with V and J called. Part of the clones is missing from these tables; in studies checked, under half for an unresolved V gene and the rest for unknown reasons. Recorded for this sample are 60,000 to 85,000 clones; about 90% of them occurred a single time. Together, the top ten hold over 8.5% of the sample. The CDR3 holds 17 amino acids from the cysteine to the phenylalanine. Here the CDR3 DNA is all that survives: 51 bases in frame from base 1. CDR1 SEHNR and CDR2 FQNEAQ were looked up in the germline V gene (reference sequence). V loses 4 bases of germline sequence and J loses 0 bases, and the interval between the two ends is 18 bases. Beyond this particular receptor, the publication reports: Partial responders in the 0.1-3.0 mg/kg groups had among the lowest normalized peripheral clonal expansion, especially among CD8+ T cells. Low levels of normalized T-cell clonal expansion were also seen in some patients who did not respond. The antigen specificity of the peripheral T cells that underwent clonal expansion was not determined. At doses of 0.1 to 3.0 mg/kg, clonal expansion of both CD4+ and CD8+ T cells in blood was seen between baseline and week 6. After ivuxolimab, CD8+ T cells had more expanded clones than CD4+ T cells on average.

The sequence joins TRBV7-9 to TRBJ2-5, with no confident D gene call. The sample consisted of CD4+ or CD8+ T cells sorted from blood, taken in a trial of the OX40 agonist ivuxolimab. This clonotype was obtained from an adult with an advanced solid tumor such as melanoma, head and neck, liver or kidney cancer. The CDR3 region has the sequence CASSSTIVRSYQETQYF. The DNA is as follows: TGTGCCAGCAGCTCTACTATAGTAAGATCGTACCAAGAGACCCAGTACTTC.